The rows below give T cell receptor beta chains drawn from one sample of a study of blood T cell repertoires in COVID-19. The data were produced by immunoSEQ multiplex PCR, yet TCRdb's version contains in-frame clones alone and is incomplete. The data contain around 94,000 clones, approximately 84% of them singletons. Sequenced: peripheral blood. The receptors shown here come from a human donor in a cohort sampled during active COVID-19. Both conserved end residues are part of each CDR3. Each record gives: J gene, clone size, D gene, V gene, CDR3 protein, CDR3 DNA. A D gene is named only where the DNA matches it firmly. Clone size, where shown, is once, few, many, or a class for clones that have expanded.

TRBJ1-3 - - TRBV28 CASSLIFSSGNAGNTIYF TGTGCCAGCAGTTTAATTTTTTCGTCGGGGAACGCTGGAAACACCATATATTTT
TRBJ2-6 few - TRBV7-9 CASSPRQVFSGANVLTF TGTGCCAGCAGCCCCCGACAGGTCTTCTCTGGGGCCAACGTCCTGACTTTC
TRBJ1-1 - TRBD1 TRBV12-3/TRBV12-4 CASSSDRLTEAFF TGTGCCAGCAGTTCGGACAGGTTGACTGAAGCTTTCTTT
TRBJ1-4 - TRBD1 TRBV18 CASSPDRGKLFF TGTGCCAGCTCACCGGACAGGGGGAAACTGTTTTTT
TRBJ2-5 - TRBD2 TRBV30 CAWAGVGGETQYF TGTGCCTGGGCGGGGGTCGGAGGGGAGACCCAGTACTTC
TRBJ2-2 - TRBD1 TRBV6-2/TRBV6-3 CASSYNRGNTGELFF TGTGCCAGCAGTTACAACAGGGGAAACACCGGGGAGCTGTTTTTT
TRBJ1-4 - TRBD1 TRBV6-5 CASSYGTGVGEKLFF TGTGCCAGCAGTTACGGCACAGGGGTGGGGGAAAAACTGTTTTTT
TRBJ1-6 - - TRBV7-4 CASSGGTLNSPLHF TGTGCCAGCAGCGGAGGGACCCTTAATTCACCCCTCCACTTT
TRBJ1-2 - - TRBV7-2 CASSLMDLNAGGYTF TGTGCCAGCAGCTTAATGGACTTAAACGCGGGAGGCTACACCTTC
TRBJ1-2 - TRBD1 TRBV28 CASSFFQWGTVANYGYTF TGTGCCAGCAGTTTTTTTCAGTGGGGGACAGTAGCTAACTATGGCTACACCTTC
TRBJ2-2 - TRBD2 TRBV7-3 CASSLTGAGGPTGELFF TGTGCCAGCAGCTTAACGGGTGCGGGGGGCCCCACCGGGGAGCTGTTTTTT
TRBJ1-2 - TRBD1 TRBV28 CASSPPGQVTVGNGYTF TGTGCCAGCAGCCCCCCCGGACAGGTCACCGTCGGGAATGGCTACACCTTC
TRBJ2-2 - - TRBV10-3 CAIRGQAGGELFF TGTGCCATCAGGGGGCAGGCCGGCGGGGAGCTGTTTTTT
TRBJ1-1 - TRBD1 TRBV5-1 CASSFPDREGAEAFF TGCGCCAGCAGCTTCCCGGACAGGGAAGGGGCTGAAGCTTTCTTT
TRBJ2-5 - TRBD2 TRBV19 CASSRGGGATKTQYF TGTGCCAGTAGTAGGGGCGGGGGGGCGACGAAGACCCAGTACTTC
TRBJ2-2 - - TRBV6-4 CAGTIWGGRVTGELFF TGTGCCGGCACTATATGGGGGGGCCGGGTCACCGGGGAGCTGTTTTTT
TRBJ1-5 - - TRBV27 CASSLWGVGLEQPQHF TGTGCCAGCAGTTTATGGGGGGTCGGCCTAGAACAGCCCCAGCATTTT
TRBJ2-7 - TRBD1 TRBV27 CASSTPPGTGVDEQYF TGTGCCAGCAGTACGCCGCCCGGGACAGGGGTCGACGAGCAGTACTTC
TRBJ1-4 - - TRBV6-1 CASSEADRSNEKLFF TGTGCCAGCAGTGAAGCCGACAGGAGTAATGAAAAACTGTTTTTT
TRBJ2-1 - TRBD1 TRBV7-2 CASSTGVEQFF TGTGCCAGCAGCACAGGGGTTGAGCAGTTCTTC
TRBJ1-2 - TRBD1 TRBV25-1 CATAYGTVNYGYTF TGTGCCACAGCATACGGGACAGTCAACTATGGCTACACCTTC
TRBJ1-2 - - TRBV28 CASSLQGRYGYTF TGTGCCAGCAGTTTACAGGGCCGCTATGGCTACACCTTC
TRBJ2-5 - - TRBV9 CASSVASAYQETQYF TGTGCCAGCAGCGTAGCTTCCGCGTACCAAGAGACCCAGTACTTC
TRBJ2-7 - - TRBV6-2/TRBV6-3 CASSYENYEQYF TGTGCCAGCAGTTACGAGAACTACGAGCAGTACTTC
TRBJ2-7 - TRBD2 TRBV7-2 CASSSGTSGYEQYF TGTGCCAGCAGTTCCGGGACTAGCGGATACGAGCAGTACTTC